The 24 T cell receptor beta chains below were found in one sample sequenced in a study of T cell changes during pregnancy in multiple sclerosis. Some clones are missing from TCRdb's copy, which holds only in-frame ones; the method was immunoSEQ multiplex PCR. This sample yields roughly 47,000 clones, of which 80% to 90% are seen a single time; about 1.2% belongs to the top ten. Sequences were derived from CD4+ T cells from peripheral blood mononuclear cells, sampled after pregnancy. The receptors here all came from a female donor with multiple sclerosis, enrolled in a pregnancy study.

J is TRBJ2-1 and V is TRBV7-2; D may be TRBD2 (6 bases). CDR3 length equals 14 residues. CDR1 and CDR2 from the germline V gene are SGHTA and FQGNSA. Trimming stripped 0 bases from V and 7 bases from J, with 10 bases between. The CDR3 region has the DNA TGTGCCAGCAGCTTAGCGTCACTAGCAAATGAGCAGTTCTTC. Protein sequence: CASSLASLANEQFF.

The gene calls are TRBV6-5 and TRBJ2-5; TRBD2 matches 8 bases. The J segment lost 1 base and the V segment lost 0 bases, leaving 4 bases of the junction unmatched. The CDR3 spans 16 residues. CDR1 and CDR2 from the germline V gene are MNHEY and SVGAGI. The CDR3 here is CASSYSVLAGQETQYF. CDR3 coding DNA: TGTGCCAGCAGTTACTCAGTCCTAGCGGGCCAAGAGACCCAGTACTTC.

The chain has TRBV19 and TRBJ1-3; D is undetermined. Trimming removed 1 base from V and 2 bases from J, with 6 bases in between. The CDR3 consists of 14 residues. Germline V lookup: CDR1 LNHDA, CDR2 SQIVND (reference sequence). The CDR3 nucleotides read TGTGCCAGTAGTATAGGATCAGCTGGAAACACCATATATTTT. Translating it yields CASSIGSAGNTIYF. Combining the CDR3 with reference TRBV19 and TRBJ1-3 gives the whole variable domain DGGITQSPKYLFRKEGQNVTLSCEQNLNHDAMYWYRQDPGQGLRLIYYSQIVNDFQKGDIAEGYSVSREKKESFPLTVTSAQKNPTAFYLCASSIGSAGNTIYFGEGSWLTVV.

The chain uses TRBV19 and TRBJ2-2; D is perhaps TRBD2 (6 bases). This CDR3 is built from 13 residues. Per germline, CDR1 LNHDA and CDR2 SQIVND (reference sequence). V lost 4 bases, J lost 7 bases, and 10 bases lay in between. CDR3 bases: TGTGCCAGTAGTACTAGCGTAGTCGGGGAGCTGTTTTTT. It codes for CASSTSVVGELFF.

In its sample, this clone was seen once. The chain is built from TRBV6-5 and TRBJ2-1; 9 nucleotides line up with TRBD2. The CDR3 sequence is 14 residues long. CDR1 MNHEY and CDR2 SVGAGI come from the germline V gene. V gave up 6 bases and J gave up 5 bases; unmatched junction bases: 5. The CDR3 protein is CASRETSGNNEQFF. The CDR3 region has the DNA TGTGCCAGCAGGGAGACTAGCGGAAACAATGAGCAGTTCTTC.

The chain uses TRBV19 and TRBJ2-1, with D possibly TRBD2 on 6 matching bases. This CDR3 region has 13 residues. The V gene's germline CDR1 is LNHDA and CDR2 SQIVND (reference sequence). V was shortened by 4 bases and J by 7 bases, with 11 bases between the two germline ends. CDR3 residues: CASSTETRNEQFF. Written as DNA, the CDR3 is TGTGCCAGTAGTACTGAGACTAGGAATGAGCAGTTCTTC.

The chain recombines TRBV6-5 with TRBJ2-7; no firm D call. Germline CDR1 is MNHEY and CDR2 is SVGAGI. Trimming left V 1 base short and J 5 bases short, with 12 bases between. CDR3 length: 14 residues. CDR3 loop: CASSYLHQRNEQYF. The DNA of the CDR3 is TGTGCCAGCAGTTACTTACACCAGAGGAACGAGCAGTACTTC.

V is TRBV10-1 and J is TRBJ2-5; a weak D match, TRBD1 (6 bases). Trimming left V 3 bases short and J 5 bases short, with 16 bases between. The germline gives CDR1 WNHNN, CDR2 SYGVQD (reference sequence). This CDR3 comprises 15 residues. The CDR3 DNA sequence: TGCGCCAGCAGTGAAGTAACAGGGTCACGGGAGACCCAGTACTTC. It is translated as CASSEVTGSRETQYF.

The CDR3 loop is CAWSVRPGGGYTF. The CDR3 region has the DNA TGTGCCTGGAGTGTACGACCGGGCGGGGGCTACACCTTC. The genes are TRBV30 and TRBJ1-2; the D is unclear. The CDR3 covers 13 residues. V was cut by 0 bases and J by 8 bases, with 13 bases left in between. Germline assignment: CDR1 GTSNPN and CDR2 SVGIG (reference sequence). The full variable domain, completed using reference TRBV30 and TRBJ1-2, is SQTIHQWPATLVQPVGSPLSLECTVEGTSNPNLYWYRQAAGRGLQLLFYSVGIGQISSEVPQNLSASRPQDRQFILSSKKLLLSDSGFYLCAWSVRPGGGYTFGSGTRLTVV.

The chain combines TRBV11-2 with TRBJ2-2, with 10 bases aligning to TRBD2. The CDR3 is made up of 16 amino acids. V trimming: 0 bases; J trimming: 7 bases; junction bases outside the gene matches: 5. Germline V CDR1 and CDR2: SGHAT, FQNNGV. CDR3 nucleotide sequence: TGTGCCAGCAGCTTAGATGGAGCGGGAGGGGGCGGGGAGCTGTTTTTT. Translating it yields CASSLDGAGGGGELFF.

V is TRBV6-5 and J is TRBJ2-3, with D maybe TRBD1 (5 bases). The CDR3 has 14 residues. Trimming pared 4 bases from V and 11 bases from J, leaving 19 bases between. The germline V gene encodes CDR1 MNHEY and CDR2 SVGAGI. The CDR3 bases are TGTGCCAGCAGTTTCCTCAGGGCCCAGAGAATGCAGTATTTT. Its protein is CASSFLRAQRMQYF.

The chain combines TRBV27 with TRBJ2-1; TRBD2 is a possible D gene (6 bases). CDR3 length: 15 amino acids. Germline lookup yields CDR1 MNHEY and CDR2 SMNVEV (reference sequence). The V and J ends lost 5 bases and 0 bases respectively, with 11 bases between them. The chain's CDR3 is CASSPPGSSYNEQFF. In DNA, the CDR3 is TGTGCCAGCAGTCCCCCCGGGAGCTCCTACAATGAGCAGTTCTTC.

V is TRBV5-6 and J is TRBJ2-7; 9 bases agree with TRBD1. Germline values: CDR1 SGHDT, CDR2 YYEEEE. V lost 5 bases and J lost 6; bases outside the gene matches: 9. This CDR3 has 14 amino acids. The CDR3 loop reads CASSQEQGAGEQYF. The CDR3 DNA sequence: TGTGCCAGCAGTCAGGAACAGGGGGCGGGCGAGCAGTACTTC. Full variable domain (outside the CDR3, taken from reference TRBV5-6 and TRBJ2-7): DAGVTQSPTHLIKTRGQQVTLRCSPKSGHDTVSWYQQALGQGPQFIFQYYEEEERQRGNFPDRFSGHQFPNYSSELNVNALLLGDSALYLCASSQEQGAGEQYFGPGTRLTVT.

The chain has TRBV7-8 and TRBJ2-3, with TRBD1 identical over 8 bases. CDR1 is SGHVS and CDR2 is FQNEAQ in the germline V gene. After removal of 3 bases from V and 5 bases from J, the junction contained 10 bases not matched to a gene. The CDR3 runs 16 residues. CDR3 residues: CASSFGSGTGKDTQYF. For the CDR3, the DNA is TGTGCCAGCAGCTTCGGATCGGGGACAGGCAAAGATACGCAGTATTTT. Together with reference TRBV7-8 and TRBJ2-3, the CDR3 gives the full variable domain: GAGVSQSPRYKVAKRGQDVALRCDPISGHVSLFWYQQALGQGPEFLTYFQNEAQLDKSGLPSDRFFAERPEGSVSTLKIQRTQQEDSAVYLCASSFGSGTGKDTQYFGPGTRLTVL.

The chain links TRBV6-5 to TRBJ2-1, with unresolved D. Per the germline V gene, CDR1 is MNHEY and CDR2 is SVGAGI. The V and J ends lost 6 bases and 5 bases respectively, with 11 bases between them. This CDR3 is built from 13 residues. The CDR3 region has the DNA TGTGCCAGCAGCCGGAGTAACCACAATGAGCAGTTCTTC. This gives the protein CASSRSNHNEQFF.

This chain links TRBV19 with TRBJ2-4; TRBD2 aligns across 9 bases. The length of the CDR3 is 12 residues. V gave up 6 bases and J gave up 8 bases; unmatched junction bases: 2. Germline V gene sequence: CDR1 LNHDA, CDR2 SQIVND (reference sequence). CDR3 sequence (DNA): TGTGCCAGTAGACTAGCGGGCCACATTCAGTACTTC. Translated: CASRLAGHIQYF.

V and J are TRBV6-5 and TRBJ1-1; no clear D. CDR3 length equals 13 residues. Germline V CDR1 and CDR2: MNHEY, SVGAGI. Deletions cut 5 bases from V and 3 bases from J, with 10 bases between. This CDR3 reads CASSRSGYTEAFF. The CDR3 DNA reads TGTGCCAGCAGTCGCTCCGGGTACACTGAAGCTTTCTTT.

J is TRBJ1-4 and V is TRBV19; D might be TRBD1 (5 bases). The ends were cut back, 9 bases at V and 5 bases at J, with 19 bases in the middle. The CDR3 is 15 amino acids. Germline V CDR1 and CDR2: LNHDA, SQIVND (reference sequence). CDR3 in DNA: TGTGCCAGCTCTATTGGCAGGGTCGGGAATGAAAAACTGTTTTTT. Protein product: CASSIGRVGNEKLFF.

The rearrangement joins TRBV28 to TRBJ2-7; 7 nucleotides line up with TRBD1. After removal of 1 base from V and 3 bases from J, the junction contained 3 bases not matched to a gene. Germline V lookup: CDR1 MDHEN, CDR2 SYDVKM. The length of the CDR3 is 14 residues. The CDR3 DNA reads TGTGCCAGCAGTTTATCAGCAGGGGGCTACGAGCAGTACTTC. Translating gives CASSLSAGGYEQYF.

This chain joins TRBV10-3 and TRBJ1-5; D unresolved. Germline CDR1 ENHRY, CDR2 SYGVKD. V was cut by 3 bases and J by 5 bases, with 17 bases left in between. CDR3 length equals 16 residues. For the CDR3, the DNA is TGTGCCATCAGTGAAAGGCTGGGCTTCGGGGATCAGCCCCAGCATTTT. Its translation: CAISERLGFGDQPQHF.

CDR3 in DNA: TGCGCCAGCAGCTTCGGGACAGCACGGGGTTCCCAAGAGACCCAGTACTTC. Translation: CASSFGTARGSQETQYF. The chain couples TRBV5-1 to TRBJ2-5; 7 bases agree with TRBD1. The ends lost 2 bases at V and 1 base at J; junction bases unmatched: 11. The CDR3 sequence is 17 residues long. Germline V gene lookup returns CDR1 SGHRS and CDR2 YFSETQ. The full variable domain, completed using reference TRBV5-1 and TRBJ2-5, is KAGVTQTPRYLIKTRGQQVTLSCSPISGHRSVSWYQQTPGQGLQFLFEYFSETQRNKGNFPGRFSGRQFSNSRSEMNVSTLELGDSALYLCASSFGTARGSQETQYFGPGTRLLVL.

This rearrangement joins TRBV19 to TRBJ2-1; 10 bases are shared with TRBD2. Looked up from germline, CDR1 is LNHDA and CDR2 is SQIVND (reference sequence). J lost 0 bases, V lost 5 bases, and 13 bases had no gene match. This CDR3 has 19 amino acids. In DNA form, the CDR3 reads TGTGCCAGTAGTTGGGGGGGACTAGCGCCGGGGGACTCCTACAATGAGCAGTTCTTC. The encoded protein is CASSWGGLAPGDSYNEQFF.

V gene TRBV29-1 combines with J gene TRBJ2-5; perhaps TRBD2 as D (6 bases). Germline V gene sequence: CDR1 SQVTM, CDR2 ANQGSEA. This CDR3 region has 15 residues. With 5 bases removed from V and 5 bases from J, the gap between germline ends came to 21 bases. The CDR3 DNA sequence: TGCAGCGTTATCCCCATGGGCGGGAAGGGGGAGACCCAGTACTTC. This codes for CSVIPMGGKGETQYF. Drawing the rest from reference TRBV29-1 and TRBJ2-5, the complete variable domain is SAVISQKPSRDICQRGTSLTIQCQVDSQVTMMFWYRQQPGQSLTLIATANQGSEATYESGFVIDKFPISRPNLTFSTLTVSNMSPEDSSIYLCSVIPMGGKGETQYFGPGTRLLVL.

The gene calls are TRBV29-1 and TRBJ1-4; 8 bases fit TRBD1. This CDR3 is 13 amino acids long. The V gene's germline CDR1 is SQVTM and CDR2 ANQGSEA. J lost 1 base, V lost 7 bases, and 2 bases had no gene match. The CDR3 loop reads CSAQGGTNEKLFF. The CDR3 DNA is TGCAGCGCACAGGGGGGAACTAATGAAAAACTGTTTTTT.